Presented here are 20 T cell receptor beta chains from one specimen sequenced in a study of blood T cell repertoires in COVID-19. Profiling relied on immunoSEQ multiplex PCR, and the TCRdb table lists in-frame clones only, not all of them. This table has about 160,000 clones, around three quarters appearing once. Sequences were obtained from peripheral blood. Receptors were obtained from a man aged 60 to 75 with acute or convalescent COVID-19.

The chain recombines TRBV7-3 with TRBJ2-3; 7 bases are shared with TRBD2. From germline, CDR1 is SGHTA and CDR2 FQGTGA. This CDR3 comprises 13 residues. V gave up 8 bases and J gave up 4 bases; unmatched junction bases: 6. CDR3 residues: CASSLGGADTQYF. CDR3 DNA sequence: TGTGCCAGCTCCTTGGGGGGGGCAGATACGCAGTATTTT. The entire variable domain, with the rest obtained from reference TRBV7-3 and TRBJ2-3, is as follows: GAGVSQTPSNKVTEKGKYVELRCDPISGHTALYWYRQSLGQGPEFLIYFQGTGAADDSGLPNDRFFAVRPEGSVSTLKIQRTERGDSAVYLCASSLGGADTQYFGPGTRLTVL.

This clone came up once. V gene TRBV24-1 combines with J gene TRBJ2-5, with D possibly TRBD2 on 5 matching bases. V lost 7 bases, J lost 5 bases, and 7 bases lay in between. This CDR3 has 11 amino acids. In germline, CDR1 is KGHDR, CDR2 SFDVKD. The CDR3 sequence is CATSASETQYF. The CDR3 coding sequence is TGTGCCACCAGCGCTAGCGAGACCCAGTACTTC.

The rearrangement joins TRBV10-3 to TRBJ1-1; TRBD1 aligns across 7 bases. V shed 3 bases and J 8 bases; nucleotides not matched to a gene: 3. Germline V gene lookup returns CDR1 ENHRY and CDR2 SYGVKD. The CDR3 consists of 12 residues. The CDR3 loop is CAISDRGWEAFF. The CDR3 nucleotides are TGTGCCATCAGTGACAGGGGGTGGGAAGCTTTCTTT.

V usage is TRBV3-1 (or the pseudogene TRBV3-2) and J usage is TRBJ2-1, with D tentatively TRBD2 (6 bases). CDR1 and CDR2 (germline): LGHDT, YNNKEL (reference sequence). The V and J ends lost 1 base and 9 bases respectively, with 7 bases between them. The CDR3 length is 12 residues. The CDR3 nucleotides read TGTGCCAGCAGCCAAGTCGGGGGTGAGCAGTTCTTC. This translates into CASSQVGGEQFF.

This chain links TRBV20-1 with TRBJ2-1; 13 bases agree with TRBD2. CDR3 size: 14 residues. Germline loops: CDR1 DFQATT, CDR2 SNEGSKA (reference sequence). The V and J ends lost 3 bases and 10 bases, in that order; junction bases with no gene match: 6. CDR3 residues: CSASRLAGGWEQFF. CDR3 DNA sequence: TGCAGTGCTAGTAGACTAGCGGGGGGTTGGGAGCAGTTCTTC.

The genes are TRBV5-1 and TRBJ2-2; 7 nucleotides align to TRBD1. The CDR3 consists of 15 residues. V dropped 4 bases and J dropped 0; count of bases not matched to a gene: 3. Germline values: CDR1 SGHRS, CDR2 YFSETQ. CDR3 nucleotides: TGCGCCAGCAGCCTCGGGACAGCGAACACCGGGGAGCTGTTTTTT. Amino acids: CASSLGTANTGELFF.

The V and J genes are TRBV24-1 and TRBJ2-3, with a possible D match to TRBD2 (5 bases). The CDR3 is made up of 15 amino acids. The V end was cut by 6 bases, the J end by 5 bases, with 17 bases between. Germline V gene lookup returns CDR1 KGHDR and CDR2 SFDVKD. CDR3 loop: CATSSGESAGDTQYF. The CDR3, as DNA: TGTGCCACCAGTAGTGGGGAGTCTGCCGGAGATACGCAGTATTTT.

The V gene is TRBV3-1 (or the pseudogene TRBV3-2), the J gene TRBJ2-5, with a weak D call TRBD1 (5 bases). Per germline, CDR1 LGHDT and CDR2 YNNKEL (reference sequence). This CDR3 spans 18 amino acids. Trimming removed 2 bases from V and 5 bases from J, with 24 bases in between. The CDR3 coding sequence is TGTGCCAGCAGCCAATTCCCGTTGGGGAACAGGCCATCGGAGACCCAGTACTTC. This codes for CASSQFPLGNRPSETQYF.

This CDR3 reads CAWSESGRGFNEKLFF. CDR3 DNA: TGTGCCTGGAGTGAGTCAGGGAGGGGGTTTAATGAAAAACTGTTTTTT. The chain recombines TRBV30 with TRBJ1-4, with a tentative D call TRBD1 (6 bases). The germline CDR1 and CDR2 sequences are GTSNPN and SVGIG (reference sequence). Deletions cut 1 base from V and 4 bases from J, with 16 bases between. This CDR3 is built from 16 residues.

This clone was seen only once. Here the CDR3 DNA reads TGTGCCACCAGCAGAGCTCCTTCACCGGGACACAAGAACACTGAAGCTTTCTTT. It encodes CATSRAPSPGHKNTEAFF. This chain uses TRBV15 with TRBJ1-1, with a weak D call TRBD1 (6 bases). Per germline, CDR1 LNHNV and CDR2 YYDKDF (reference sequence). This CDR3 contains 18 residues. The ends were cut back, 1 base at V and 1 base at J, with 19 bases in the middle.

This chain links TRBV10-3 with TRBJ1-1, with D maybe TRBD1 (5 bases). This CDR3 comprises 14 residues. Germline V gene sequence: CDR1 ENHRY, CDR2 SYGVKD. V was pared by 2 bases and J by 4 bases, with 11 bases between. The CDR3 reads CAISEVGPGTEAFF. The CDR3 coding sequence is TGTGCCATCAGTGAGGTGGGGCCAGGCACTGAAGCTTTCTTT.

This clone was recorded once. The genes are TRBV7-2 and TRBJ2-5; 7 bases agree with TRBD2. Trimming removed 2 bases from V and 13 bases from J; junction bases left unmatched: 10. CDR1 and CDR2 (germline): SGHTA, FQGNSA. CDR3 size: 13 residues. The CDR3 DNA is TGTGCCAGCAGCTTAAGCGGGACTAACGGAATGTACTTC. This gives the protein CASSLSGTNGMYF.

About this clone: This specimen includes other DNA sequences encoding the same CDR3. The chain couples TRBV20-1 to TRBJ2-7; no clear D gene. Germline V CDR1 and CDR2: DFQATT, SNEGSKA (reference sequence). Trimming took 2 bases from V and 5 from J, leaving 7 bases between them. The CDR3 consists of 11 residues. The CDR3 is CSARSGHEQYF. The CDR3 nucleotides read TGCAGTGCTAGATCTGGGCACGAGCAGTACTTC.

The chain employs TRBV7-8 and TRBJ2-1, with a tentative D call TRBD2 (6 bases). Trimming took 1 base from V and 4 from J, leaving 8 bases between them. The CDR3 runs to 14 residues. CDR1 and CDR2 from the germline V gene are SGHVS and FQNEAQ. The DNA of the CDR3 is TGTGCCAGCAGCTTAGAAGCGGGTTACAATGAGCAGTTCTTC. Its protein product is CASSLEAGYNEQFF.

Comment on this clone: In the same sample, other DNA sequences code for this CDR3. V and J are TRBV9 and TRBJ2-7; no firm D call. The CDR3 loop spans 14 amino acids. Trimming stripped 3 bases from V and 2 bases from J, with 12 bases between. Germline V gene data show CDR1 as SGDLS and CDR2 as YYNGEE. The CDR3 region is CASSAGFLPYEQYF. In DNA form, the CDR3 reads TGTGCCAGCAGCGCAGGCTTCTTGCCCTACGAGCAGTACTTC.

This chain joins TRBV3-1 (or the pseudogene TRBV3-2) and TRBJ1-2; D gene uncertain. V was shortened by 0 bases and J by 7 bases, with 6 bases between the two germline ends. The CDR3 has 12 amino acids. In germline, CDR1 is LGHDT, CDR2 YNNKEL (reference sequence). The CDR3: CASSQDNSGYTF. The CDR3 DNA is TGTGCCAGCAGCCAAGACAATTCTGGCTACACCTTC.

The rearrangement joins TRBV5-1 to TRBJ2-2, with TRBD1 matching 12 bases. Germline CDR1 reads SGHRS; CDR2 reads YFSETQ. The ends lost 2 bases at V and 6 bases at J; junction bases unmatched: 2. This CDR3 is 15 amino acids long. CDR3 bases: TGCGCCAGCAGCTTTCGGGACAGGGGGCCCGGGGAGCTGTTTTTT. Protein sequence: CASSFRDRGPGELFF.

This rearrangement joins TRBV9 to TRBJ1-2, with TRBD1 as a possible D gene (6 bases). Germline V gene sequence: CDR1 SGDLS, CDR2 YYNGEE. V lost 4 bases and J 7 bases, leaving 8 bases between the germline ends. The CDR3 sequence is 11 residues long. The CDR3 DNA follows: TGTGCCAGCAGCCTCAGGGGTGGCTACACCTTC. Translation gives CASSLRGGYTF.

The CDR3, as DNA: TGTGCCAGCAGCCAGGGGACAGAGCAGTACTTC. It yields the protein CASSQGTEQYF. This chain connects TRBV13 to TRBJ2-7; TRBD1 might be the D (6 bases). The V end lost 5 bases, the J end lost 7 bases, and 9 bases lay between the germline ends. CDR1 is PRHDT, CDR2 FYEKMQ, per germline (reference sequence). The CDR3 is 11 amino acids.

CDR3 sequence: CASSYGQAYGYTF. DNA for the CDR3: TGTGCCAGCAGTTATGGACAGGCTTATGGCTACACCTTC. The V gene is TRBV6-2 or TRBV6-3, the J gene TRBJ1-2, with 7 positions matching TRBD1. The CDR3 sequence is 13 residues long. J lost 5 bases, V lost 3 bases, and 3 bases had no gene match. Germline V gene sequence: CDR1 MNHEY, CDR2 SVGEGT.